This T cell receptor beta chain was sequenced in a study of T cells in Graves' hyperthyroidism and ophthalmopathy. Between the trimmed V and J ends, which lost 5 bases and 1 base, there was a span of 11 bases. The CDR3 covers 14 residues. Germline V gene sequence: CDR1 MNHNS, CDR2 SASEGT. The source material, RNA transcripts, was used to amplify TCR beta CDR3 regions. HTBI primers were employed in a first-round RT-PCR of the TCR CDR3. From the multiplex PCR reads, TCRdb called clonotypes with MiXCR, one entry per CDR3 protein. The sample contains about 520,000 distinct CDR3 sequences, approximately 24% of which appear only once. This clonotype has just a few counts. Its antigen is still unknown. Study-wide results and limits: With a median lead of 6.5 months before onset, the model predicted ophthalmopathy.

This clonotype originated in a woman aged 25 to 39 with Graves' ophthalmopathy. The chain employs TRBV6-1 and TRBJ1-1; TRBD1 is a possible D gene (5 bases). Sequenced: blood. The CDR3, as DNA: TGTGCCAGCAGTCCGTTACAGGAGAACACTGAAGCTTTCTTT. Its protein is CASSPLQENTEAFF.